This T cell receptor (beta chain) was identified during a study of response to subunit inactivated influenza vaccine. Study results and limitations: Few new T cells, the authors suggested, are recruited by each seasonal influenza vaccination.

Using its own MiXCR run on the RT-PCR reads, TCRdb lists one record per CDR3 protein. The table has 500,000 or so distinct CDR3 sequences, about a tenth seen once. The CDR3 has 18 residues. Germline CDR1 SGHTA, CDR2 FQGNSA. The V segment lost 1 base and the J segment 0 bases; nucleotides outside the gene matches: 9. In this sample, this clonotype turned up a few times. Its matching antigen is unknown. Sequences were derived from PBMCs from blood, sampled about 6 weeks after vaccination. This receptor was taken from a man in his fifties who received an inactivated influenza vaccine. The chain is built from TRBV7-2 and TRBJ2-1; 7 nucleotides line up with TRBD2. The CDR3 sequence: CASSLVASGIGSYNEQFF. For the CDR3, the DNA is TGTGCCAGCAGCTTAGTCGCGAGCGGGATTGGCTCCTACAATGAGCAGTTCTTC. Full variable domain (rest looked up from reference TRBV7-2 and TRBJ2-1): GAGVSQSPSNKVTEKGKDVELRCDPISGHTALYWYRQSLGQGLEFLIYFQGNSAPDKSGLPSDRFSAERTGGSVSTLTIQRTQQEDSAVYLCASSLVASGIGSYNEQFFGPGTRLTVL.